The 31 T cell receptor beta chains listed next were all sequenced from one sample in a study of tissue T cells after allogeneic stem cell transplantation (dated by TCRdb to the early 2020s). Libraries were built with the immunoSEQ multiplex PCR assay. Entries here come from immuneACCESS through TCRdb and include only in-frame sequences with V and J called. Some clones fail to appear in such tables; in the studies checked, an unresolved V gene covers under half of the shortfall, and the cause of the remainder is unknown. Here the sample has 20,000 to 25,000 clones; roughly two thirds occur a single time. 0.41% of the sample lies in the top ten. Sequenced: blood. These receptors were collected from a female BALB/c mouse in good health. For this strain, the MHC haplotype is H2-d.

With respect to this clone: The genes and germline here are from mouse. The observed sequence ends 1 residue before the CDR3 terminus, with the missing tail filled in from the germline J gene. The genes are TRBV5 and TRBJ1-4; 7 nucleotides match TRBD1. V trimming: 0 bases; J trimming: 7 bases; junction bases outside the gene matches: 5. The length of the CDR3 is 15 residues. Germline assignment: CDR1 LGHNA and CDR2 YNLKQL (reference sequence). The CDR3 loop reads CASSQEAGGFERLFF. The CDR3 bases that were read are TGTGCCAGCAGCCAAGAGGCAGGGGGATTCGAAAGATTATTT.

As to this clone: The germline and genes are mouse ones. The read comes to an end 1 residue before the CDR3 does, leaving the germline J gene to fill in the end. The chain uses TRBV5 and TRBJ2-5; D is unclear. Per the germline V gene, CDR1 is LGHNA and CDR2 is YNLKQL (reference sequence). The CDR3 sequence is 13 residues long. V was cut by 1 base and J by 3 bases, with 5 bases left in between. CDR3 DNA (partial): TGTGCCAGCAGCCAAGGCTTACAAGACACCCAGTAC. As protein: CASSQGLQDTQY. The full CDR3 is CASSQGLQDTQYF.

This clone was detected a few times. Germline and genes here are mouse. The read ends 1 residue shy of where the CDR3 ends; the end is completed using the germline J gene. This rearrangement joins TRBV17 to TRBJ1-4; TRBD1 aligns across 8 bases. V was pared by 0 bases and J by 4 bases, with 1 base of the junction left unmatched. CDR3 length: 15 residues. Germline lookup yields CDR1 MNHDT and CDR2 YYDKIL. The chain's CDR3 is CASSRDRGRNERLFF. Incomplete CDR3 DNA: TGTGCTAGCAGTAGAGACAGGGGGCGCAACGAAAGATTATTT.

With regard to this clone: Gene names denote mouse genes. CDR3 sequence reads: CASSRDWSSYEQYF. The sequenced CDR3 bases are TGTGCCAGCAGTAGGGACTGGAGCTCCTATGAACAGTAC. This chain links TRBV19 with TRBJ2-7, with 8 bases that match TRBD2. The sequence runs out 1 residue before the end of the CDR3; the remainder is reconstructed from the germline J gene. Trimming took 3 bases from V and 0 from J; bases not matched to a gene: 2. The V gene's germline CDR1 is FNHDT and CDR2 SITEND (reference sequence). This CDR3 contains 14 residues.

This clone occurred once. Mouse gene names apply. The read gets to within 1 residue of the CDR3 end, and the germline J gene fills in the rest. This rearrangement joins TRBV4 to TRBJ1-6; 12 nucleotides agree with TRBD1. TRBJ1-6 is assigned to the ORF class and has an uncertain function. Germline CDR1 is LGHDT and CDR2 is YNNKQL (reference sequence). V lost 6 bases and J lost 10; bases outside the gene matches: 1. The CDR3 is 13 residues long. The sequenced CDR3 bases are TGTGCCAGCAGGGGACAGGGGGCATCGCCCCTCTAC. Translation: CASRGQGASPLY. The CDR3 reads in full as CASRGQGASPLYF.

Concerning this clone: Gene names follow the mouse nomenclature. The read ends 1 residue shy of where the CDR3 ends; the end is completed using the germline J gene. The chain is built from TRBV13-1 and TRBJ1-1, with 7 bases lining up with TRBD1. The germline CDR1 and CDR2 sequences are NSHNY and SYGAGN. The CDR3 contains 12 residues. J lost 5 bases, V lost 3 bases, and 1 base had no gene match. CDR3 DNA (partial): TGTGCCAGCAGTGGGGGACAGACAGAAGTCTTC. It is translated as CASSGGQTEVF. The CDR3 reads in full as CASSGGQTEVFF.

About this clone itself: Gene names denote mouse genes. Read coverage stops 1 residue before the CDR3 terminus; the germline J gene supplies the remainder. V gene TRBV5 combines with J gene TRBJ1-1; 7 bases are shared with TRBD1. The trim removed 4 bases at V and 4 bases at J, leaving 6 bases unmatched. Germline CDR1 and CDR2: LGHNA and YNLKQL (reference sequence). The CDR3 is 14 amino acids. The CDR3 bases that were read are TGTGCCAGCAGCCTCCAGGGGGAGGGCACAGAAGTCTTC. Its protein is CASSLQGEGTEVF. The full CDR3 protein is CASSLQGEGTEVFF.

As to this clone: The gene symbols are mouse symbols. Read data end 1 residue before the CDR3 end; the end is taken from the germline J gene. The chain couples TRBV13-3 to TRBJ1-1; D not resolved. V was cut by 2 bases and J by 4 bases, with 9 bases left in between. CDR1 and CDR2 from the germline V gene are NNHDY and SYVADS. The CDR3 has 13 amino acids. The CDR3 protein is CASSEGRFTEVFF. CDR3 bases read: TGTGCCAGCAGTGAAGGCAGGTTCACAGAAGTCTTC.

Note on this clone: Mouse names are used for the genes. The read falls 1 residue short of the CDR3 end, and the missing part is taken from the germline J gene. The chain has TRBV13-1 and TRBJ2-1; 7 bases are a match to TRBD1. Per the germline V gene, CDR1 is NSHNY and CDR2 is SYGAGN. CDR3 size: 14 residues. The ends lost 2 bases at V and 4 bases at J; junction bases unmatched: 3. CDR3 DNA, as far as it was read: TGTGCCAGCAGTGAGGGGGACAGATATGCTGAGCAGTTC. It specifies CASSEGDRYAEQF. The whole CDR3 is CASSEGDRYAEQFF.

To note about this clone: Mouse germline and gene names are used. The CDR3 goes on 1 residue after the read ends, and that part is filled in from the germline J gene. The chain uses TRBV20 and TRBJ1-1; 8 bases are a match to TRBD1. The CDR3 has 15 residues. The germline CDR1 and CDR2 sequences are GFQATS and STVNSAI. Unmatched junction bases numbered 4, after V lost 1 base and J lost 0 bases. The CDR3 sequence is CGARVGTGANTEVFF. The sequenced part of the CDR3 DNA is TGTGGTGCTAGGGTAGGGACAGGAGCAAACACAGAAGTCTTC.

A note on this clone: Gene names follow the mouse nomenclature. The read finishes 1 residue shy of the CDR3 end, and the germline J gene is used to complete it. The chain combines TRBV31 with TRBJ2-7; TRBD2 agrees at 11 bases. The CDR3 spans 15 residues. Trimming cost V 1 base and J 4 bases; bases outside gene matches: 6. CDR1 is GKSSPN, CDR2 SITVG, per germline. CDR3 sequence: CAWSPSGLGVYEQYF. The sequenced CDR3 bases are TGTGCCTGGAGTCCCTCGGGACTGGGGGTATATGAACAGTAC.

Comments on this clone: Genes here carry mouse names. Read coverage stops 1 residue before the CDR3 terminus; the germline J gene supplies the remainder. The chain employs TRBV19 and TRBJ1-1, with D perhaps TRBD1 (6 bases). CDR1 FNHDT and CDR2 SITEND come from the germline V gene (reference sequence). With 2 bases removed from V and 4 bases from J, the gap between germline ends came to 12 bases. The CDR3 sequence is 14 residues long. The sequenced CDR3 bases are TGTGCCAGCAGTATGGGGCAGGGGTTCACAGAAGTCTTC. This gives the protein CASSMGQGFTEVF. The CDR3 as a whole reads CASSMGQGFTEVFF. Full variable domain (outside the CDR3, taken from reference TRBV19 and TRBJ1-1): GGIITQTPKFLIGQEGQKLTLKCQQNFNHDTMYWYRQDSGKGLRLIYYSITENDLQKGDLSEGYDASREKKSSFSLTVTSAQKNEMAVFLCASSMGQGFTEVFFGKGTRLTVV.

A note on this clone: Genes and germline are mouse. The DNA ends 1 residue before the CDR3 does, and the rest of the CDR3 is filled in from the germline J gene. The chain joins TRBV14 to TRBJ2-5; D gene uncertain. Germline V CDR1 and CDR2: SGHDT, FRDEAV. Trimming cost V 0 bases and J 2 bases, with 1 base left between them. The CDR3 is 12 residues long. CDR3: CASSFFQDTQYF. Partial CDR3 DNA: TGTGCCAGCAGTTTCTTCCAAGACACCCAGTAC. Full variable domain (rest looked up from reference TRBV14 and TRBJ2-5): EAGVTQSPRYAVLQEGQAVSFWCDPISGHDTLYWYQQPRDQGPQLLVYFRDEAVIDNSQLPSDRFSAVRPKGTNSTLKIQSAKQGDTATYLCASSFFQDTQYFGPGTRLLVL.

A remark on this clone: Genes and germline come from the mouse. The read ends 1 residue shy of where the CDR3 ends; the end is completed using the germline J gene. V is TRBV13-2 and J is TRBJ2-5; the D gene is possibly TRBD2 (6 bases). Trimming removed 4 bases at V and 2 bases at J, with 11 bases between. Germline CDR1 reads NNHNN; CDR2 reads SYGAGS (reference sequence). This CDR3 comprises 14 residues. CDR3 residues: CASGIGGFQDTQYF. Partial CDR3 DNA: TGTGCCAGCGGTATCGGGGGGTTCCAAGACACCCAGTAC.

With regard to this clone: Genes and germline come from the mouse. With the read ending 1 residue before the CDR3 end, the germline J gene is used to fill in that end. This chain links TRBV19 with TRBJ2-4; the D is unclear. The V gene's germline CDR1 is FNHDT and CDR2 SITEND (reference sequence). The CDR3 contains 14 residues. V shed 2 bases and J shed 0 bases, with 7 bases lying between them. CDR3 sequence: CASSIQLSQNTLYF. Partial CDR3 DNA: TGTGCCAGCAGTATTCAACTTAGTCAAAACACCTTGTAC.

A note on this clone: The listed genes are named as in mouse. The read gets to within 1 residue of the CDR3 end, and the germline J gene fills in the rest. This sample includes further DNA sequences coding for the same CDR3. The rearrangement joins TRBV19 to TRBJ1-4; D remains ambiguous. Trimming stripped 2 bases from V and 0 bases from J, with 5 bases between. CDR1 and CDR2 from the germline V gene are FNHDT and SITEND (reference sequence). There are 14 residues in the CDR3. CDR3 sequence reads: CASSIQISNERLFF. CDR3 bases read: TGTGCCAGCAGTATCCAGATTTCCAACGAAAGATTATTT.

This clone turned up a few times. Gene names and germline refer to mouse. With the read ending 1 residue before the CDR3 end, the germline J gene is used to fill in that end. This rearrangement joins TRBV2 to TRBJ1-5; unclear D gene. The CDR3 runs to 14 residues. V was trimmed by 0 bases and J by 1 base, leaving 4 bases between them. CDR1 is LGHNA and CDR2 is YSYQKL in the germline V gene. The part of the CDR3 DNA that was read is TGTGCCAGCAGCCAAGAACAGAACAACCAGGCTCCGCTT. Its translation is CASSQEQNNQAPL. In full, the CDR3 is CASSQEQNNQAPLF.

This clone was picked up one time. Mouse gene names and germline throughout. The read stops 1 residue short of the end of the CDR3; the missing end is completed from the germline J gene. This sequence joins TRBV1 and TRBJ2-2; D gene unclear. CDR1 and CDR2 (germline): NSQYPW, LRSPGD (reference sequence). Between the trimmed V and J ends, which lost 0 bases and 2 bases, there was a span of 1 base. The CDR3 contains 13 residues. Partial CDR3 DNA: TGCACCTGCAGTGCAGATAACACCGGGCAGCTCTAC. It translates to CTCSADNTGQLY. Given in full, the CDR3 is CTCSADNTGQLYF.

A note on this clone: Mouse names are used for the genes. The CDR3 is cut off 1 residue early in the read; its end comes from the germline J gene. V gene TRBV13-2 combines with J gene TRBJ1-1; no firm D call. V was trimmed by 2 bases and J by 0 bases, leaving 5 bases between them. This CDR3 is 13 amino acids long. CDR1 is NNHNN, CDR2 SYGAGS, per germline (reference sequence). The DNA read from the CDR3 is TGTGCCAGCGGTGAAACATCAAACACAGAAGTCTTC. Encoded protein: CASGETSNTEVF. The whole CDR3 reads CASGETSNTEVFF.

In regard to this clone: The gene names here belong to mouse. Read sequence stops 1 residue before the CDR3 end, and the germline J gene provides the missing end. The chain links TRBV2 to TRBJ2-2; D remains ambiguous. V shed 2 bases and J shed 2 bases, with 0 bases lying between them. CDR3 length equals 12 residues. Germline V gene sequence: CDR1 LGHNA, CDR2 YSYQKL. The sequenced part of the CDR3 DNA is TGTGCCAGCAGCCAAAACACCGGGCAGCTCTAC. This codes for CASSQNTGQLY. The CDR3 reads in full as CASSQNTGQLYF.

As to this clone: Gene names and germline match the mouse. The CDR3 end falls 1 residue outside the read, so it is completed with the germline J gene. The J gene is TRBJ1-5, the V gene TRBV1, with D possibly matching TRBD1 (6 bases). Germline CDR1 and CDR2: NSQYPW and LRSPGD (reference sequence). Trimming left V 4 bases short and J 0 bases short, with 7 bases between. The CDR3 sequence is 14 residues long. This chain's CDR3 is CTCSGQANNQAPLF. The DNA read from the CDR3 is TGCACCTGCAGTGGACAGGCTAACAACCAGGCTCCGCTT.

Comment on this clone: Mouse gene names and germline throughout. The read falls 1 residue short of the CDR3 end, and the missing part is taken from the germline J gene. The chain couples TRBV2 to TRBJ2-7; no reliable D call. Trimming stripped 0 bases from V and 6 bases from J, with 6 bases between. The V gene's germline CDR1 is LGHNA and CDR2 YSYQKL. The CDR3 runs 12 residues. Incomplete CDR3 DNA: TGTGCCAGCAGCCAAGAGAGGGTTGAACAGTAC. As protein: CASSQERVEQY. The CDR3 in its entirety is CASSQERVEQYF.

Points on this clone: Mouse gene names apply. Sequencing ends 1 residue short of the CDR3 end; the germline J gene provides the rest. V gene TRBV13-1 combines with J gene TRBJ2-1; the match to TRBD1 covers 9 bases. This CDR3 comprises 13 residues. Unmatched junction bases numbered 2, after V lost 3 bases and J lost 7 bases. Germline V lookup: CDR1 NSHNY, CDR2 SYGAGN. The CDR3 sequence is CASSGGQGAEQFF. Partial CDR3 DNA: TGTGCCAGCAGTGGCGGACAGGGGGCTGAGCAGTTC.

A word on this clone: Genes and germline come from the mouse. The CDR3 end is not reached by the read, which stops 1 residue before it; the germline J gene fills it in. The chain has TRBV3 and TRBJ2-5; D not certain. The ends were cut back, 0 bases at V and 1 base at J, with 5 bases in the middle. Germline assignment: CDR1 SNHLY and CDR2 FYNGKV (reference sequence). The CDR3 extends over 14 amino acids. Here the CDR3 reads CASSLAGYQDTQYF. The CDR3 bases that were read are TGTGCCAGCAGCTTAGCGGGTTACCAAGACACCCAGTAC.

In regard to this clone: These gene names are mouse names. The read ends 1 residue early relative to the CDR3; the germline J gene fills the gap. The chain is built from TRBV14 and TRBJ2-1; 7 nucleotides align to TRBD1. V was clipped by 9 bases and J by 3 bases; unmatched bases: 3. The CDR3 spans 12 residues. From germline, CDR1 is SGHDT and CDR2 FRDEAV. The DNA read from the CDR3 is TGTGCCACCGGGACAGTCTATGCTGAGCAGTTC. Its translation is CATGTVYAEQF. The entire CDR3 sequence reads CATGTVYAEQFF.

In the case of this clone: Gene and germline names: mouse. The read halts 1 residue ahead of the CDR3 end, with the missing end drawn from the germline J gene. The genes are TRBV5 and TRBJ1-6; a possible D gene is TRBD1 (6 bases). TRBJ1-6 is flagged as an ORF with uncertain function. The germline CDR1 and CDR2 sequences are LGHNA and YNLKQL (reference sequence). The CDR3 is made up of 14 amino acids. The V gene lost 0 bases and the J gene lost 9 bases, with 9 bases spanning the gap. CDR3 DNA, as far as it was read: TGTGCCAGCAGCCAAGACAGGGGTGGTTCGCCCCTCTAC. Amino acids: CASSQDRGGSPLY. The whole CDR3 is CASSQDRGGSPLYF.

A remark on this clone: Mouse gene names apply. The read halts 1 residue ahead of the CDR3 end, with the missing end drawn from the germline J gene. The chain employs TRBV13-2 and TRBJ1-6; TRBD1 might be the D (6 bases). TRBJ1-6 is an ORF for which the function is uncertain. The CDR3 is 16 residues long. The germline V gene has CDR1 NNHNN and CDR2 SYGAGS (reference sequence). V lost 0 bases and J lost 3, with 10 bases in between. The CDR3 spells CASGDAGTNYNSPLYF. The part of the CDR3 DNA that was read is TGTGCCAGCGGTGATGCAGGGACAAACTATAATTCGCCCCTCTAC.

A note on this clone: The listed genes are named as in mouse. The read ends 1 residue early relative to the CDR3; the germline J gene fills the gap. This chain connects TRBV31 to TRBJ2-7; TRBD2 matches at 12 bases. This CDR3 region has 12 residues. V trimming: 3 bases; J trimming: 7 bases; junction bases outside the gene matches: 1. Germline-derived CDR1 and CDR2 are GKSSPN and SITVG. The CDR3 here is CAWRGLGGEQYF. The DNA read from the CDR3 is TGTGCCTGGAGGGGACTGGGGGGAGAACAGTAC.

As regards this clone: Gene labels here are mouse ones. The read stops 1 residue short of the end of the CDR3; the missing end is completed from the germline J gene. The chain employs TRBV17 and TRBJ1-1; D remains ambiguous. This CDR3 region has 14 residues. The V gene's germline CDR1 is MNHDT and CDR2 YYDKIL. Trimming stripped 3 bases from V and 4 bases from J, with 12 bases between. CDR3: CASSSYRGGTEVFF. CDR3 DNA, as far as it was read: TGTGCTAGCAGTAGTTACCGGGGAGGCACAGAAGTCTTC.

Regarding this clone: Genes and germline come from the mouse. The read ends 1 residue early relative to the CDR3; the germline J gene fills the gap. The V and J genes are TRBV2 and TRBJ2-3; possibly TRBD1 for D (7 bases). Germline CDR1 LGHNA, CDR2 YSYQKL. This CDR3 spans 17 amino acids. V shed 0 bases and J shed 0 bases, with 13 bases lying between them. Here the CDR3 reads CASSQDRQGGSAETLYF. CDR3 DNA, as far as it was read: TGTGCCAGCAGCCAAGATCGCCAGGGGGGTAGTGCAGAAACGCTGTAT.

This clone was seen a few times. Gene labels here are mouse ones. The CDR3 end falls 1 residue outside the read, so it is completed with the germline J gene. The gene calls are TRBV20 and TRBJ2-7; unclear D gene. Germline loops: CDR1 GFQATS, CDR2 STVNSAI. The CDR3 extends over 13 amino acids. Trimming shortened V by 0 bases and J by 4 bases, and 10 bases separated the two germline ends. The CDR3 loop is CGARDSHKYEQYF. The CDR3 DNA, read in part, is TGTGGTGCTAGGGATTCCCACAAATATGAACAGTAC.